This is a list of T cell receptor beta chains from one sample in a study of blood T cell repertoires in COVID-19. Clones were sequenced by immunoSEQ multiplex PCR, and TCRdb holds only the in-frame ones, with some missing. The sample carries some 300,000 clones, 65% to 90% recorded once. The sample taken for sequencing was peripheral blood. The receptors were gathered from a woman aged 70-85 years with COVID-19, enrolled during active disease. The CDR3 runs from the conserved cysteine through the conserved F or W. A D gene is named only where the DNA matches it firmly. Expanded clones are given a class, and other clones once, few, many or no size at all.

v_call: TRBV9; d_call: TRBD2; j_call: TRBJ2-3; clone_size: .; cdr3_aa: CASSARAGGYATDTQYF; cdr3_nt: TGTGCCAGCAGCGCTAGAGCGGGGGGGTATGCCACAGATACGCAGTATTTT
v_call: TRBV29-1; d_call: TRBD1; j_call: TRBJ2-6; clone_size: .; cdr3_aa: CSAWGQGATGANVLTF; cdr3_nt: TGCAGCGCTTGGGGGCAGGGGGCTACCGGGGCCAACGTCCTGACTTTC
v_call: TRBV9; d_call: TRBD1; j_call: TRBJ1-2; clone_size: .; cdr3_aa: CASSVAGTGIPSNYGYTF; cdr3_nt: TGTGCCAGCAGCGTAGCCGGGACAGGGATACCTTCTAACTATGGCTACACCTTC
v_call: TRBV2; d_call: TRBD1; j_call: TRBJ2-7; clone_size: .; cdr3_aa: CASREGGTGAYEQYF; cdr3_nt: TGTGCCAGCAGGGAAGGCGGGACAGGTGCCTACGAGCAGTACTTC
v_call: TRBV5-1; d_call: .; j_call: TRBJ1-2; clone_size: .; cdr3_aa: CASSYDGTNYGYTF; cdr3_nt: TGCGCCAGCAGCTATGACGGGACTAACTATGGCTACACCTTC
v_call: TRBV2; d_call: .; j_call: TRBJ1-5; clone_size: .; cdr3_aa: CASSPGVQPQHF; cdr3_nt: TGTGCCAGCAGCCCGGGGGTTCAGCCCCAGCATTTT
v_call: TRBV2; d_call: .; j_call: TRBJ1-6; clone_size: .; cdr3_aa: CASSDTGAYNSPLHF; cdr3_nt: TGTGCCAGCAGTGACACGGGAGCCTATAATTCACCCCTCCACTTT
v_call: TRBV19; d_call: .; j_call: TRBJ1-6; clone_size: .; cdr3_aa: CASKLGGGAGNSPLHF; cdr3_nt: TGTGCCAGTAAGCTGGGTGGAGGGGCGGGAAATTCACCCCTCCACTTT
v_call: TRBV21-1; d_call: .; j_call: TRBJ2-3; clone_size: once; cdr3_aa: CASSNDRGRDGTDTQYF; cdr3_nt: TGTGCCAGCAGCAATGACAGGGGGCGTGATGGCACAGATACGCAGTATTTT
v_call: TRBV7-9; d_call: .; j_call: TRBJ1-6; clone_size: .; cdr3_aa: CASSFRDPSSYNSPLHF; cdr3_nt: TGTGCCAGCAGTTTTCGGGATCCCAGCTCCTATAATTCACCCCTCCACTTT
v_call: TRBV12-3/TRBV12-4; d_call: TRBD1; j_call: TRBJ1-1; clone_size: few; cdr3_aa: CASSLFPDRAIEF; cdr3_nt: TGTGCCAGCAGTTTATTCCCCGACAGGGCCATTGAATTT
v_call: TRBV28; d_call: TRBD1; j_call: TRBJ2-1; clone_size: .; cdr3_aa: CASTAPPQGAFYNEQFF; cdr3_nt: TGTGCCAGCACCGCTCCGCCTCAGGGGGCTTTCTACAATGAGCAGTTCTTC
v_call: TRBV4-1; d_call: TRBD1; j_call: TRBJ1-1; clone_size: once; cdr3_aa: CASSQDRQGAEAFF; cdr3_nt: TGCGCCAGCAGCCAAGATCGACAGGGGGCTGAAGCTTTCTTT
v_call: TRBV6-5; d_call: .; j_call: TRBJ1-1; clone_size: .; cdr3_aa: CAIKVRGQGSEAFF; cdr3_nt: TGTGCCATCAAAGTCAGGGGCCAGGGCTCTGAAGCTTTCTTT
v_call: TRBV6-2/TRBV6-3; d_call: .; j_call: TRBJ1-5; clone_size: .; cdr3_aa: CASSRGREGNQPQHF; cdr3_nt: TGTGCCAGCAGCCGAGGCAGGGAAGGCAATCAGCCCCAGCATTTT
v_call: TRBV7-2; d_call: .; j_call: TRBJ2-3; clone_size: .; cdr3_aa: CASSSDRSTDTQYF; cdr3_nt: TGTGCCAGCAGCTCAGACAGGTCCACAGATACGCAGTATTTT
v_call: TRBV10-2; d_call: .; j_call: TRBJ2-1; clone_size: .; cdr3_aa: CASRLGPSAYNEQFF; cdr3_nt: TGCGCCAGCAGATTGGGGCCCTCGGCCTACAATGAGCAGTTCTTC
v_call: TRBV10-2; d_call: .; j_call: TRBJ1-5; clone_size: .; cdr3_aa: CASSGLADNQPQHF; cdr3_nt: TGCGCCAGCAGTGGCCTGGCCGACAATCAGCCCCAGCATTTT
v_call: TRBV30; d_call: .; j_call: TRBJ1-6; clone_size: .; cdr3_aa: CARMGSSYNSPLHF; cdr3_nt: TGTGCCCGGATGGGGAGCTCCTATAATTCACCCCTCCACTTT
v_call: TRBV19; d_call: .; j_call: TRBJ2-5; clone_size: .; cdr3_aa: CASSRGQTQGTQYF; cdr3_nt: TGTGCCAGTAGTAGAGGACAGACTCAGGGGACCCAGTACTTC
v_call: TRBV4-1; d_call: TRBD1; j_call: TRBJ1-2; clone_size: .; cdr3_aa: CASSQDGIKGQSNYGYTF; cdr3_nt: TGCGCCAGCAGCCAAGACGGGATTAAGGGACAGTCTAACTATGGCTACACCTTC
v_call: TRBV18; d_call: .; j_call: TRBJ1-1; clone_size: .; cdr3_aa: CASSRQVNTEAFF; cdr3_nt: TGTGCCAGCTCACGACAGGTTAACACTGAAGCTTTCTTT
v_call: TRBV9; d_call: TRBD2; j_call: TRBJ2-5; clone_size: .; cdr3_aa: CASSPGLSQETQYF; cdr3_nt: TGTGCCAGCAGCCCGGGACTAAGCCAAGAGACCCAGTACTTC
v_call: TRBV2; d_call: .; j_call: TRBJ2-5; clone_size: .; cdr3_aa: CASSPSGRAMETQYF; cdr3_nt: TGTGCCAGCAGTCCCTCCGGCAGGGCGATGGAGACCCAGTACTTC
v_call: TRBV5-5; d_call: TRBD1; j_call: TRBJ1-3; clone_size: .; cdr3_aa: CASSLGAGTGASGNTIYF; cdr3_nt: TGTGCCAGCAGCTTGGGGGCGGGGACAGGGGCCTCTGGAAACACCATATATTTT
v_call: TRBV5-1; d_call: .; j_call: TRBJ2-7; clone_size: few; cdr3_aa: CASSAGSYEQYF; cdr3_nt: TGCGCCAGCAGTGCCGGGTCCTACGAGCAGTACTTC
v_call: TRBV2; d_call: .; j_call: TRBJ1-1; clone_size: .; cdr3_aa: CASSLDGDTEAFF; cdr3_nt: TGTGCCAGCAGTTTGGACGGGGACACTGAAGCTTTCTTT
v_call: TRBV7-9; d_call: .; j_call: TRBJ1-1; clone_size: .; cdr3_aa: CASSPPRQVIMNTEAFF; cdr3_nt: TGTGCCAGCAGCCCACCTCGACAGGTCATCATGAACACTGAAGCTTTCTTT
v_call: TRBV7-2; d_call: TRBD1; j_call: TRBJ1-2; clone_size: .; cdr3_aa: CASSPGRGRDYGYTF; cdr3_nt: TGTGCCAGCAGCCCAGGAAGGGGGCGGGACTATGGCTACACCTTC
v_call: TRBV3-1/TRBV3-2; d_call: TRBD2; j_call: TRBJ2-7; clone_size: .; cdr3_aa: CASSQAGTRGYEQYF; cdr3_nt: TGTGCCAGCAGCCAAGCCGGGACTAGGGGCTACGAGCAGTACTTC
v_call: TRBV21-1; d_call: .; j_call: TRBJ2-7; clone_size: .; cdr3_aa: CASSTRGYEQYF; cdr3_nt: TGTGCCAGCAGCACAAGGGGCTACGAGCAGTACTTC
v_call: TRBV5-1; d_call: .; j_call: TRBJ2-2; clone_size: .; cdr3_aa: CASTLGRPTNTGELFF; cdr3_nt: TGCGCCAGCACTTTGGGGAGACCTACGAACACCGGGGAGCTGTTTTTT
v_call: TRBV28; d_call: .; j_call: TRBJ2-7; clone_size: .; cdr3_aa: CASSPGAPRDEQYF; cdr3_nt: TGTGCCAGCAGTCCTGGGGCCCCGCGCGACGAGCAGTACTTC
v_call: TRBV5-6; d_call: .; j_call: TRBJ2-2; clone_size: .; cdr3_aa: CASSILRTANTGELFF; cdr3_nt: TGTGCCAGCAGCATACTAAGGACAGCGAACACCGGGGAGCTGTTTTTT
v_call: TRBV5-4; d_call: TRBD1; j_call: TRBJ2-3; clone_size: .; cdr3_aa: CASSRTQTGDLTDTQYF; cdr3_nt: TGTGCCAGCAGCCGGACCCAGACAGGGGATTTAACAGATACGCAGTATTTT
v_call: TRBV2; d_call: .; j_call: TRBJ1-1; clone_size: .; cdr3_aa: CACHAGPNTEAFF; cdr3_nt: TGTGCCTGCCACGCGGGACCGAACACTGAAGCTTTCTTT
v_call: TRBV25-1; d_call: TRBD2; j_call: TRBJ2-1; clone_size: .; cdr3_aa: CASLPEALAGSYNEQFF; cdr3_nt: TGTGCCAGCCTCCCTGAGGCCCTAGCGGGGTCCTACAATGAGCAGTTCTTC